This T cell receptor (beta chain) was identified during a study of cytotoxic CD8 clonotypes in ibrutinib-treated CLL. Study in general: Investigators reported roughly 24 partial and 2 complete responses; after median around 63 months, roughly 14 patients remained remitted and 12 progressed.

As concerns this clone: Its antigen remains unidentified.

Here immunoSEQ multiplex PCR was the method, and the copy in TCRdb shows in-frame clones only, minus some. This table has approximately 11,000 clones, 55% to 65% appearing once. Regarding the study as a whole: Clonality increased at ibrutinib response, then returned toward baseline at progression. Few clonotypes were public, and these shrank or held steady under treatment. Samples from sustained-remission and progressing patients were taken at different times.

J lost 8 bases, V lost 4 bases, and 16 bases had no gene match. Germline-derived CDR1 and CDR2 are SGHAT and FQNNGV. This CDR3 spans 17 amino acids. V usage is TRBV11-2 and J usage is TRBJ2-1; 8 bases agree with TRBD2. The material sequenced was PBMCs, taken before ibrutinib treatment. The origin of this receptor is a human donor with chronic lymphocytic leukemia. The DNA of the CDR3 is TGTGCCAGCAGCTCAAGCGGTATCGCGGGGGGAGGATATGAGCAGTTCTTC. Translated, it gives CASSSSGIAGGGYEQFF.